The 9 T cell receptor beta chains below come from one sample, sequenced in a study of blood T cell repertoires in COVID-19. This table comes from immunoSEQ multiplex PCR, and its TCRdb copy is limited to in-frame clones, with some not included. The sample consists of a few hundred thousand clones, 90% of them appearing once. Sequenced sample: PBMCs or T cells enriched from blood (not recorded which). The receptors here all came from a woman under 30 with acute COVID-19.

The V and J genes are TRBV5-5 and TRBJ2-1; the match to TRBD2 covers 11 bases. Germline V gene lookup returns CDR1 SGHKS and CDR2 YYEKEE (reference sequence). The V segment lost 4 bases and the J segment 5 bases; nucleotides outside the gene matches: 8. CDR3 length: 16 amino acids. CDR3: CASSLAGTSGNNEQFF. Here the CDR3 DNA reads TGTGCCAGCAGCCTTGCCGGGACTAGCGGAAACAATGAGCAGTTCTTC. The variable domain in full, with the rest retrieved from reference TRBV5-5 and TRBJ2-1, is DAGVTQSPTHLIKTRGQQVTLRCSPISGHKSVSWYQQVLGQGPQFIFQYYEKEERGRGNFPDRFSARQFPNYSSELNVNALLLGDSALYLCASSLAGTSGNNEQFFGPGTRLTVL.

This chain connects TRBV5-8 to TRBJ1-2; 8 bases line up with TRBD1. The CDR3 loop spans 14 amino acids. With 4 bases clipped from V and 3 bases from J, the junction kept 5 bases outside the gene matches. Looked up from germline, CDR1 is SGHTS and CDR2 is YDEGEE. The CDR3 protein is CASSPGQAHYGYTF. The CDR3 nucleotides read TGTGCCAGCAGCCCGGGACAGGCCCACTATGGCTACACCTTC.

J is TRBJ1-2 and V is TRBV7-9; 8 nucleotides line up with TRBD1. Germline CDR1 SEHNR, CDR2 FQNEAQ (reference sequence). This CDR3 has 16 amino acids. The ends lost 1 base at V and 3 bases at J; junction bases unmatched: 7. The CDR3: CASSLGSGGSDYGYTF. In nucleotides, the CDR3 is TGTGCCAGCAGCTTAGGGTCAGGGGGCTCTGACTATGGCTACACCTTC.

The gene calls are TRBV11-2 and TRBJ2-3; 8 bases fit TRBD2. From germline, CDR1 is SGHAT and CDR2 FQNNGV. This CDR3 has 16 amino acids. V gave up 2 bases and J gave up 2 bases; unmatched junction bases: 6. CDR3 sequence (DNA): TGTGCCAGCAGCTTAACAACTAGCGGACTCACAGATACGCAGTATTTT. Translation: CASSLTTSGLTDTQYF.

The chain carries TRBV19 and TRBJ1-5; D is uncertain. The CDR3 loop spans 13 amino acids. The ends were cut back, 3 bases at V and 8 bases at J, with 11 bases in the middle. The germline CDR1 and CDR2 sequences are LNHDA and SQIVND (reference sequence). CDR3 protein: CASSIKADKPQHF. The CDR3 nucleotides read TGTGCCAGTAGTATTAAGGCAGACAAGCCCCAGCATTTT.

The rearrangement joins TRBV18 to TRBJ2-3; TRBD2 agrees at 11 bases. This CDR3 is 16 amino acids long. Looked up from germline, CDR1 is KGHSH and CDR2 is LQKENI. The ends lost 6 bases at V and 6 bases at J; junction bases unmatched: 11. CDR3 sequence: CASSPGTSGLGDTQYF. The CDR3 DNA sequence: TGTGCCAGCTCGCCCGGGACTAGCGGCTTAGGGGATACGCAGTATTTT.

The V and J genes are TRBV7-9 and TRBJ1-2; D is undetermined. The CDR3 runs 13 residues. Germline V gene lookup returns CDR1 SEHNR and CDR2 FQNEAQ (reference sequence). Deletions cut 4 bases from V and 2 bases from J, with 8 bases between. This CDR3 is CASSSTTNYGYTF. CDR3 in DNA: TGTGCCAGCAGCTCCACAACAAACTATGGCTACACCTTC.

The CDR3 region has the DNA TGTGCCAGCAGCCCAAACCAGGGGACTAGCGTGACCCTGGGTGAGCAGTTCTTC. This codes for CASSPNQGTSVTLGEQFF. The genes are TRBV11-3 and TRBJ2-1; 10 nucleotides align to TRBD2. Germline V gene data show CDR1 as SGHNT and CDR2 as YENEEA. This CDR3 region has 18 residues. V lost 5 bases, J lost 9 bases, and 19 bases stayed unmatched.

V usage is TRBV3-1 (or the pseudogene TRBV3-2) and J usage is TRBJ1-6; D is unresolved. The CDR3 is 14 residues long. The germline V gene has CDR1 LGHDT and CDR2 YNNKEL (reference sequence). Deletions cut 1 base from V and 7 bases from J, with 8 bases between. CDR3 in DNA: TGTGCCAGCAGCCAAGGCCTGACAAATTCACCCCTCCACTTT. Translating gives CASSQGLTNSPLHF.